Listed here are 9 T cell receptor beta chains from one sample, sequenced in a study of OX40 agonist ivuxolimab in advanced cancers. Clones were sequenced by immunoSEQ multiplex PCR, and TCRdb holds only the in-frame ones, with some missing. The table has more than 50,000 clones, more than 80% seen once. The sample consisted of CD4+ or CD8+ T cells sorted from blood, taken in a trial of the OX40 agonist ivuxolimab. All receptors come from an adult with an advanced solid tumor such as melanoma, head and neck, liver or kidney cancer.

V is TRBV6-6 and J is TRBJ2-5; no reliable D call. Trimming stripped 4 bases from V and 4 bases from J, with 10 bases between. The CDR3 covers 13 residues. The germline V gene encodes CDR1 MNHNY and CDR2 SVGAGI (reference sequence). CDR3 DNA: TGTGCCAGCAGTTCCCGGATGGGAGAGACCCAGTACTTC. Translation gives CASSSRMGETQYF.

The CDR3 coding sequence is TGTGCCAGCGCTAGCGGGGGGCTTTTGACCCAGTACTTC. Translation: CASASGGLLTQYF. V is TRBV9 and J is TRBJ2-5, with 11 bases lining up with TRBD2. Trimming removed 7 bases from V and 7 bases from J; junction bases left unmatched: 6. The CDR3 sequence is 13 residues long. Germline assignment: CDR1 SGDLS and CDR2 YYNGEE.

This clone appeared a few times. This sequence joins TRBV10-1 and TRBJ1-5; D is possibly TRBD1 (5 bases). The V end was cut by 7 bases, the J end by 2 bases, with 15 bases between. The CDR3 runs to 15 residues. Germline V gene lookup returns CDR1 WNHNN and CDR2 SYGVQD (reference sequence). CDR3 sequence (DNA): TGCGCCAGCAACCGACAGATTGGGGGCAATCAGCCCCAGCATTTT. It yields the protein CASNRQIGGNQPQHF.

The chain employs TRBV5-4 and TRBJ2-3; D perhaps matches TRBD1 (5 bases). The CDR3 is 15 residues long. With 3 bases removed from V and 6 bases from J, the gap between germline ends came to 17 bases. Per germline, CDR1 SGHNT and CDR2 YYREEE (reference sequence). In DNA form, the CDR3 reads TGTGCCAGCAGCTCCAACCTAGGGGCAGGGGATACGCAGTATTTT. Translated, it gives CASSSNLGAGDTQYF.

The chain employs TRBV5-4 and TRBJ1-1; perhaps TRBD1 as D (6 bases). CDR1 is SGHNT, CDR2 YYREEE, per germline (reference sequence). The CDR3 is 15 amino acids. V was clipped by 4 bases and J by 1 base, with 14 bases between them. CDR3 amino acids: CASSPRGTPNTEAFF. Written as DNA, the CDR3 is TGTGCCAGCAGCCCGCGAGGGACACCGAACACTGAAGCTTTCTTT. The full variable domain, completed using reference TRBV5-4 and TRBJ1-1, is ETGVTQSPTHLIKTRGQQVTLRCSSQSGHNTVSWYQQALGQGPQFIFQYYREEENGRGNFPPRFSGLQFPNYSSELNVNALELDDSALYLCASSPRGTPNTEAFFGQGTRLTVV.

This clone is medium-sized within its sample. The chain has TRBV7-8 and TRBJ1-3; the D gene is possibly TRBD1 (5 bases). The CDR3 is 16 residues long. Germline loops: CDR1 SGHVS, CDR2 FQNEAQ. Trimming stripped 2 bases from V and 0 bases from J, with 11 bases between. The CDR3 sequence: CASSLQDSNSGNTIYF. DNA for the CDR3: TGTGCCAGCAGCTTACAAGACAGCAACTCTGGAAACACCATATATTTT.

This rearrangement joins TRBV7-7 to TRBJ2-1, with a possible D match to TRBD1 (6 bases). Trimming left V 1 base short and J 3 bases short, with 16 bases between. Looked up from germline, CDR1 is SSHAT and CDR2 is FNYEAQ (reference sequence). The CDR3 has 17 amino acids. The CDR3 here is CASSLVGGSANYNEQFF. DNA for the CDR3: TGTGCCAGCAGCTTAGTAGGGGGTAGCGCGAACTACAATGAGCAGTTCTTC.

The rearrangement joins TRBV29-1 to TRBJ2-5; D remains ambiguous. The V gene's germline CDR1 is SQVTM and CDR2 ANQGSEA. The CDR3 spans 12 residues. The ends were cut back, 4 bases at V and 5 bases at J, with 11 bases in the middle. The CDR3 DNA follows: TGCAGCGTTGTTGTCCTATGGGAGACCCAGTACTTC. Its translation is CSVVVLWETQYF.

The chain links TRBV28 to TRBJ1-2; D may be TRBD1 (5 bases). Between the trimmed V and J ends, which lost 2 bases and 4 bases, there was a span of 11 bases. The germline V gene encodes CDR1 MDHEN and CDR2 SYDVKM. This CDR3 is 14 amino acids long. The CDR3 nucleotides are TGTGCCAGCAGTTTAGGCACCGGGGGCTATGGCTACACCTTC. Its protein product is CASSLGTGGYGYTF.